What follows are 28 T cell receptor beta chains derived from one specimen sequenced in a study of blood T cell repertoires in COVID-19. The assay was immunoSEQ multiplex PCR, and TCRdb's table has in-frame clones only and misses some. The table includes about 370,000 clones, 89% detected once. The source material was peripheral blood. These receptors were collected from a woman in her thirties with COVID-19, enrolled during active disease.

The V gene is TRBV19, the J gene TRBJ1-5; a weak D match, TRBD1 (5 bases). Germline V gene data show CDR1 as LNHDA and CDR2 as SQIVND (reference sequence). This CDR3 contains 14 residues. V lost 1 base, J lost 5 bases, and 9 bases lay in between. This chain's CDR3 is CASSIARGDQPQHF. The CDR3 region has the DNA TGTGCCAGTAGTATAGCCCGGGGGGATCAGCCCCAGCATTTT.

This chain links TRBV19 with TRBJ1-5, with 8 bases fitting TRBD1. The germline gives CDR1 LNHDA, CDR2 SQIVND (reference sequence). J lost 1 base, V lost 6 bases, and 2 bases had no gene match. This CDR3 is 14 amino acids long. CDR3 in amino acids: CASRRTGSNQPQHF. CDR3 nucleotide sequence: TGTGCCAGTAGGCGGACAGGGAGCAATCAGCCCCAGCATTTT. Full variable domain (outside the CDR3, taken from reference TRBV19 and TRBJ1-5): DGGITQSPKYLFRKEGQNVTLSCEQNLNHDAMYWYRQDPGQGLRLIYYSQIVNDFQKGDIAEGYSVSREKKESFPLTVTSAQKNPTAFYLCASRRTGSNQPQHFGDGTRLSIL.

J is TRBJ2-6 and V is TRBV9; 10 nucleotides match TRBD2. The CDR3 is 17 amino acids. V shed 5 bases, J shed 3 bases, and the junction held 8 bases outside the gene matches. Germline V gives CDR1 SGDLS, CDR2 YYNGEE. The CDR3 spells CASRDGIAGGGANVLTF. Here the CDR3 DNA reads TGTGCCAGCAGGGACGGGATAGCGGGAGGTGGGGCCAACGTCCTGACTTTC. The full variable domain, its missing parts supplied by reference TRBV9 and TRBJ2-6, is DSGVTQTPKHLITATGQRVTLRCSPRSGDLSVYWYQQSLDQGLQFLIQYYNGEERAKGNILERFSAQQFPDLHSELNLSSLELGDSALYFCASRDGIAGGGANVLTFGAGSRLTVL.

This chain joins TRBV7-8 and TRBJ2-3; no firm D call. V lost 1 base and J 3 bases, leaving 5 bases between the germline ends. The CDR3 covers 13 residues. From germline, CDR1 is SGHVS and CDR2 FQNEAQ. The CDR3 DNA sequence: TGTGCCAGCAGCTTAGTCCTTACAGATACGCAGTATTTT. Translated, it gives CASSLVLTDTQYF.

The V call is TRBV3-1 (or the pseudogene TRBV3-2), the J call TRBJ1-1; tentatively, D is TRBD1 (6 bases). Trimming pared 0 bases from V and 11 bases from J, leaving 16 bases between. Germline CDR1 reads LGHDT; CDR2 reads YNNKEL (reference sequence). The CDR3 sequence is 14 residues long. The CDR3 coding sequence is TGTGCCAGCAGCCAAGATAAGGGGACAACGAATGCTTTCTTT. This encodes CASSQDKGTTNAFF.

The rearrangement links TRBV19 to TRBJ1-5; 7 positions agree with TRBD1. Germline CDR1 and CDR2: LNHDA and SQIVND (reference sequence). After removal of 3 bases from V and 2 bases from J, the junction contained 13 bases not matched to a gene. The CDR3 runs 18 residues. The CDR3 loop is CASSMLGQGDSRNQPQHF. The CDR3 bases are TGTGCCAGTAGTATGCTGGGTCAGGGGGATAGTCGCAATCAGCCCCAGCATTTT.

The chain uses TRBV18 and TRBJ1-1; D may be TRBD1 (5 bases). V was shortened by 4 bases and J by 1 base, with 16 bases between the two germline ends. Germline CDR1 KGHSH, CDR2 LQKENI. The CDR3 extends over 16 amino acids. The CDR3, as DNA: TGTGCCAGCTCACTCAACGTCCCAGGGTCGAACACTGAAGCTTTCTTT. Translated: CASSLNVPGSNTEAFF.

The V gene is TRBV6-2 or TRBV6-3, the J gene TRBJ2-7; D might be TRBD1 (5 bases). Germline lookup yields CDR1 MNHEY and CDR2 SVGEGT. The CDR3 sequence is 13 residues long. V was clipped by 6 bases and J by 7 bases, with 16 bases between them. The CDR3 sequence is CASSLSGSAEQYV. The CDR3 DNA reads TGTGCCAGCAGCTTGTCAGGGTCGGCGGAGCAGTACGTC.

This rearrangement joins TRBV28 to TRBJ1-5; no clear D. Germline values: CDR1 MDHEN, CDR2 SYDVKM. The CDR3 consists of 15 residues. V was clipped by 6 bases and J by 0 bases, with 12 bases between them. The CDR3 DNA follows: TGTGCCAGCAGCACTTGGAGGAATAGCAATCAGCCCCAGCATTTT. Encoded protein: CASSTWRNSNQPQHF.

This chain joins TRBV7-2 and TRBJ2-1; maybe TRBD2 (5 bases). The V gene lost 7 bases and the J gene lost 0 bases, with 13 bases spanning the gap. The germline gives CDR1 SGHTA, CDR2 FQGNSA. The CDR3 has 15 amino acids. The chain's CDR3 is CASNLGAGSYNEQFF. The CDR3 nucleotides are TGTGCCAGCAACCTAGGCGCGGGCTCCTACAATGAGCAGTTCTTC.

This clone was seen just once. This sequence joins TRBV11-3 and TRBJ2-4; maybe TRBD2 (5 bases). Between the trimmed V and J ends, which lost 5 bases and 15 bases, there was a span of 20 bases. The CDR3 runs 13 residues. CDR1 SGHNT and CDR2 YENEEA come from the germline V gene. Written as DNA, the CDR3 is TGTGCCAGCAGCCTGCCGGGGTTCCGCGAAGTGTACTTC. It specifies CASSLPGFREVYF.

This clone was observed once. The rearrangement uses TRBV7-2 and TRBJ1-1; maybe TRBD1 (5 bases). The V gene's germline CDR1 is SGHTA and CDR2 FQGNSA. V lost 5 bases to trimming and J lost 1 base, with 11 bases between them. The CDR3 loop spans 14 amino acids. CDR3 sequence: CASSVIDRNTEAFF. CDR3 in DNA: TGTGCCAGCAGCGTAATCGACAGGAACACTGAAGCTTTCTTT.

This chain joins TRBV11-3 and TRBJ2-5, with TRBD2 matching over 8 bases. The CDR3 loop spans 20 amino acids. J was trimmed by 1 base and V by 5 bases; bases with no gene match: 21. The germline gives CDR1 SGHNT, CDR2 YENEEA. The CDR3 is CASSPWTSRARTGGQETQYF. CDR3 coding DNA: TGTGCCAGCAGCCCGTGGACTAGCCGCGCCCGAACGGGAGGCCAAGAGACCCAGTACTTC.

This clone was seen a single time. This rearrangement joins TRBV5-1 to TRBJ2-3; perhaps TRBD2 as D (5 bases). V was clipped by 4 bases and J by 0 bases, with 9 bases between them. This CDR3 has 14 residues. Germline values: CDR1 SGHRS, CDR2 YFSETQ. The DNA for the CDR3 is TGCGCCAGCAGCGTCGGGGATAGCACAGATACGCAGTATTTT. Translated: CASSVGDSTDTQYF. Complete variable domain (other parts from reference TRBV5-1 and TRBJ2-3): KAGVTQTPRYLIKTRGQQVTLSCSPISGHRSVSWYQQTPGQGLQFLFEYFSETQRNKGNFPGRFSGRQFSNSRSEMNVSTLELGDSALYLCASSVGDSTDTQYFGPGTRLTVL.

J is TRBJ2-7 and V is TRBV19, with D possibly being TRBD2 (6 bases). V lost 5 bases and J lost 3, with 17 bases in between. There are 15 residues in the CDR3. CDR1 is LNHDA and CDR2 is SQIVND in the germline V gene (reference sequence). The chain's CDR3 is CASSPPGEGLYEQYF. CDR3 nucleotide sequence: TGTGCCAGTAGTCCTCCGGGAGAGGGGCTCTACGAGCAGTACTTC.

The chain uses TRBV25-1 and TRBJ1-3; possibly TRBD1 for D (6 bases). This CDR3 has 16 amino acids. Germline-derived CDR1 and CDR2 are MGHDK and SYGVNS. Between the trimmed V and J ends, which lost 1 base and 0 bases, there was a span of 10 bases. The CDR3 region has the DNA TGTGCCAGCAGTGAATTTAGGGGGATCTCTGGAAACACCATATATTTT. Amino acids: CASSEFRGISGNTIYF.

The rearrangement uses TRBV5-1 and TRBJ2-1, with a tentative D call TRBD2 (5 bases). The V gene's germline CDR1 is SGHRS and CDR2 YFSETQ. The CDR3 totals 15 residues. Trimming took 2 bases from V and 6 from J, leaving 15 bases between them. CDR3 amino acids: CASSFEGPPGNEQFF. The CDR3, as DNA: TGCGCCAGCAGCTTCGAGGGCCCCCCCGGCAATGAGCAGTTCTTC.

The J gene is TRBJ1-3, the V gene TRBV7-8, with a possible D match to TRBD1 (6 bases). The V end was cut by 2 bases, the J end by 5 bases, with 13 bases between. This CDR3 has 15 amino acids. Germline CDR1 is SGHVS and CDR2 is FQNEAQ. CDR3 DNA: TGTGCCAGCAGCTTATCTGTAGGGGGAAGAAACACCATATATTTT. This translates into CASSLSVGGRNTIYF.

This chain links TRBV24-1 with TRBJ2-2; D might be TRBD1 (6 bases). The V gene's germline CDR1 is KGHDR and CDR2 SFDVKD. The CDR3 runs to 16 residues. Trimming removed 4 bases from V and 5 bases from J, with 16 bases in between. CDR3 sequence: CATSDDRQVATGELFF. In DNA form, the CDR3 reads TGTGCCACCAGTGACGACCGACAGGTTGCTACCGGGGAGCTGTTTTTT.

V gene TRBV4-1 combines with J gene TRBJ2-7, with 7 bases matching TRBD1. J lost 4 bases, V lost 0 bases, and 6 bases had no gene match. Germline V gene data show CDR1 as MGHRA and CDR2 as YSYEKL. The CDR3 covers 15 residues. The chain's CDR3 is CASSQDQRQGYEQYF. In nucleotides, the CDR3 is TGCGCCAGCAGCCAAGATCAGCGACAGGGTTACGAGCAGTACTTC.

The V and J genes are TRBV7-8 and TRBJ2-1; TRBD1 agrees at 8 bases. V shed 1 base and J 14 bases; nucleotides not matched to a gene: 10. Germline CDR1 reads SGHVS; CDR2 reads FQNEAQ. The CDR3 consists of 14 residues. The CDR3 bases are TGTGCCAGCAGCTTAGTGGTCGTGGCAGGGGGCAAGTTCTTC. Its protein product is CASSLVVVAGGKFF.

This clone has only a few counts. V and J are TRBV7-9 and TRBJ2-1; 8 bases fit TRBD2. V shed 3 bases and J 2 bases; nucleotides not matched to a gene: 6. The CDR3 sequence is 16 residues long. Germline-derived CDR1 and CDR2 are SEHNR and FQNEAQ (reference sequence). The CDR3 loop is CASSLSEAGAYNEQFF. CDR3 sequence (DNA): TGTGCCAGCAGCTTGAGTGAAGCGGGGGCCTACAATGAGCAGTTCTTC.

The V call is TRBV4-1, the J call TRBJ2-1, with TRBD1 matching over 10 bases. CDR3 length: 15 residues. CDR1 is MGHRA and CDR2 is YSYEKL in the germline V gene. The trim removed 0 bases at V and 8 bases at J, leaving 4 bases unmatched. In DNA form, the CDR3 reads TGCGCCAGCAGCCAAGAGGGACAGGGGCGGGATGAGCAGTTCTTC. Translated: CASSQEGQGRDEQFF.

The rearrangement joins TRBV7-6 to TRBJ2-3, with 8 bases matching TRBD2. Trimming at V came to 3 bases and at J to 6 bases, leaving 8 bases not matched to a gene. Germline CDR1 is SGHVS and CDR2 is FNYEAQ. CDR3 length: 15 residues. The chain's CDR3 is CASSFLAGLRDTQYF. CDR3 DNA sequence: TGTGCCAGCAGCTTTCTAGCGGGCCTCAGGGATACGCAGTATTTT. Filled out from reference TRBV7-6 and TRBJ2-3, the complete variable domain reads GAGVSQSPRYKVTKRGQDVALRCDPISGHVSLYWYRQALGQGPEFLTYFNYEAQQDKSGLPNDRFSAERPEGSISTLTIQRTEQRDSAMYRCASSFLAGLRDTQYFGPGTRLTVL.

This chain uses TRBV2 with TRBJ2-3; 8 nucleotides align to TRBD2. The germline gives CDR1 SNHLY, CDR2 FYNNEI. CDR3 length equals 16 residues. Unmatched junction bases numbered 10, after V lost 5 bases and J lost 3 bases. The DNA for the CDR3 is TGTGCCAGCAGTCCTGGTATAGCGGGGCGGACAGATACGCAGTATTTT. Protein: CASSPGIAGRTDTQYF.

This clone appeared a single time. The chain combines TRBV4-3 with TRBJ2-5; 15 bases line up with TRBD2. V trimming: 1 base; J trimming: 5 bases; junction bases outside the gene matches: 14. Germline V gives CDR1 LGHNA, CDR2 YSLEER. The CDR3 is 20 residues long. CDR3 residues: CASSQGRGLAGGRGRETQYF. DNA for the CDR3: TGCGCCAGCAGCCAAGGAAGGGGACTAGCGGGGGGCCGAGGGAGGGAGACCCAGTACTTC.

The chain uses TRBV5-6 and TRBJ2-5, with 11 bases aligning to TRBD2. CDR1 is SGHDT, CDR2 YYEEEE, per germline. After removal of 4 bases from V and 5 bases from J, the junction contained 13 bases not matched to a gene. CDR3 length equals 17 residues. CDR3 sequence reads: CASSPLQLAGGGETQYF. The CDR3 region has the DNA TGTGCCAGCAGCCCCTTGCAGCTAGCGGGAGGAGGGGAGACCCAGTACTTC.

The chain links TRBV9 to TRBJ1-2; the D is unclear. V was trimmed by 3 bases and J by 8 bases, leaving 17 bases between them. The CDR3 runs to 14 residues. CDR1 is SGDLS, CDR2 YYNGEE, per germline. Written as DNA, the CDR3 is TGTGCCAGCAGCGAGACGCCGGGGAGAGGCGGCTACACCTTC. Translating gives CASSETPGRGGYTF.